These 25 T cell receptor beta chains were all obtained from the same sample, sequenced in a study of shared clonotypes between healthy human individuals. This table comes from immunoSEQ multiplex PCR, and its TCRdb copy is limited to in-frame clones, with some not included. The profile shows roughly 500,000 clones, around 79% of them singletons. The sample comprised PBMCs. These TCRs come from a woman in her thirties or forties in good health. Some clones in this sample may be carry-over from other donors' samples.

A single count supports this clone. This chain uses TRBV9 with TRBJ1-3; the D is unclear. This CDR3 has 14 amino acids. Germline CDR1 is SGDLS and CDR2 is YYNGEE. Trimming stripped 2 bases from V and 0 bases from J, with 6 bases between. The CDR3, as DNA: TGTGCCAGCAGCGTCCAGAGCTCTGGAAACACCATATATTTT. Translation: CASSVQSSGNTIYF.

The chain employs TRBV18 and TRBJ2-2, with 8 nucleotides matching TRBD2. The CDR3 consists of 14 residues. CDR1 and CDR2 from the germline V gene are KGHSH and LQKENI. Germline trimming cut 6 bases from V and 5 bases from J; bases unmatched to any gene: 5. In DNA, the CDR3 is TGTGCCAGCTCGCAGACTAGCGAAACCGGGGAGCTGTTTTTT. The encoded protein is CASSQTSETGELFF. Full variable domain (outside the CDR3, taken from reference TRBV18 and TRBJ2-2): NAGVMQNPRHLVRRRGQEARLRCSPMKGHSHVYWYRQLPEEGLKFMVYLQKENIIDESGMPKERFSAEFPKEGPSILRIQQVVRGDSAAYFCASSQTSETGELFFGEGSRLTVL.

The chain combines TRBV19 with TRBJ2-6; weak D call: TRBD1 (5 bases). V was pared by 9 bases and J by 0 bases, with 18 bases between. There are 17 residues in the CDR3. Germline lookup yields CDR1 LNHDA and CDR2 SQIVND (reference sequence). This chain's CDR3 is CASSRARLASGANVLTF. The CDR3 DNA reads TGTGCCAGCTCCAGGGCGCGGTTGGCCTCTGGGGCCAACGTCCTGACTTTC.

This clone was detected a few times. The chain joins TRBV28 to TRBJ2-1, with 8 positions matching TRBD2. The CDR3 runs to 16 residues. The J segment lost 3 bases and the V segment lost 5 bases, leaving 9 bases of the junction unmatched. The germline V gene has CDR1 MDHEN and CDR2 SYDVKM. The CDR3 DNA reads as TGTGCCAGCAGTCCCCGGGCTAGCGGGCGCTACAATGAGCAGTTCTTC. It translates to CASSPRASGRYNEQFF.

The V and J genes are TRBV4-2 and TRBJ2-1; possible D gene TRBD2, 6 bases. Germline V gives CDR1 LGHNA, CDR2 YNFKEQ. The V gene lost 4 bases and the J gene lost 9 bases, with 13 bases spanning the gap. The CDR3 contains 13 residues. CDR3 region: CASSPPEGTEQFF. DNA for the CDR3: TGTGCCAGCAGCCCGCCGGAGGGTACTGAGCAGTTCTTC.

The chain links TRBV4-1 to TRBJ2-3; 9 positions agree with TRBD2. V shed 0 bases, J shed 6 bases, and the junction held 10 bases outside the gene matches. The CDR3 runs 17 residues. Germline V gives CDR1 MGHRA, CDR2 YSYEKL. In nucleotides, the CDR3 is TGCGCCAGCAGCCAAGATGGTGGCGGTAGCGGGAGTGATACGCAGTATTTT. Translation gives CASSQDGGGSGSDTQYF.

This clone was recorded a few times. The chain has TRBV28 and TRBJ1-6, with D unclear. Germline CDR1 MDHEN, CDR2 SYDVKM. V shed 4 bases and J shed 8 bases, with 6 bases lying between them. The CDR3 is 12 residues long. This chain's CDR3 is CASSSPDSPLHF. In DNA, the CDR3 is TGTGCCAGCAGTTCGCCGGATTCACCCCTCCACTTT. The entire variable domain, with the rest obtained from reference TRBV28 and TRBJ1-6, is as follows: DVKVTQSSRYLVKRTGEKVFLECVQDMDHENMFWYRQDPGLGLRLIYFSYDVKMKEKGDIPEGYSVSREKKERFSLILESASTNQTSMYLCASSSPDSPLHFGNGTRLTVT.

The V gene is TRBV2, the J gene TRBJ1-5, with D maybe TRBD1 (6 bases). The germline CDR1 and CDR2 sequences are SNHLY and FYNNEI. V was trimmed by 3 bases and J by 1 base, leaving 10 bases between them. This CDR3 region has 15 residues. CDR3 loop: CASSDIGGSNQPQHF. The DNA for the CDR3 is TGTGCCAGCAGTGATATAGGGGGAAGCAATCAGCCCCAGCATTTT.

CDR3 sequence: CASSPTLTGELFF. The CDR3 DNA is TGTGCCAGCAGCCCAACACTGACCGGGGAGCTGTTTTTT. J is TRBJ2-2 and V is TRBV9, with no clear D. Germline V gene data show CDR1 as SGDLS and CDR2 as YYNGEE. V gave up 4 bases and J gave up 5 bases, with 9 bases separating them. The CDR3 is made up of 13 amino acids.

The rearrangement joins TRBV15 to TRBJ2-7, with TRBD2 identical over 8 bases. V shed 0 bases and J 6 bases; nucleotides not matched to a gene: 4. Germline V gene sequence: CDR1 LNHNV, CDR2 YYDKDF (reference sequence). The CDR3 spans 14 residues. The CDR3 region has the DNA TGTGCCACCAGCAGAGAATTCGGGACTAGCGAGCAGTACTTC. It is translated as CATSREFGTSEQYF.

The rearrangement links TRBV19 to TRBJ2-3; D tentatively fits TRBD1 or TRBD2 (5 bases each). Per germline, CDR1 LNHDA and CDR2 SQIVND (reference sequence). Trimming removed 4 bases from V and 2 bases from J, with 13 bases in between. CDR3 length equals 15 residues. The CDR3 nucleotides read TGTGCCAGTAGTAGGGACCGGGACGCCACAGATACGCAGTATTTT. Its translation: CASSRDRDATDTQYF.

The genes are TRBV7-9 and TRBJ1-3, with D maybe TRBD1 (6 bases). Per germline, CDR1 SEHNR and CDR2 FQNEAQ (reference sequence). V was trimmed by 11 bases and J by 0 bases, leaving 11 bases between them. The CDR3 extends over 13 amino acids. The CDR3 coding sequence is TGTGCCCCCGGACAGAGCTCTGGAAACACCATATATTTT. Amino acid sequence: CAPGQSSGNTIYF.

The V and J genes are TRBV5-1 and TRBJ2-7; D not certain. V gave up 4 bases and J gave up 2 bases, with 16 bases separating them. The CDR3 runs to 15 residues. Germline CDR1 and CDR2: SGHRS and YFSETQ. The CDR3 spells CASSVSSPSPYEQYF. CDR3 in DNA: TGCGCCAGCAGCGTTTCTTCCCCCTCCCCCTACGAGCAGTACTTC.

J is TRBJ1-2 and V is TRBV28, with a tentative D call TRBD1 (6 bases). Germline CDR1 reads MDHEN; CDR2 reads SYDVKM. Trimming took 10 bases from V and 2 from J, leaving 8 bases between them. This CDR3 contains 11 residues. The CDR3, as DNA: TGTGCCACGACAGGAAACTATGGCTACACCTTC. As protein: CATTGNYGYTF.

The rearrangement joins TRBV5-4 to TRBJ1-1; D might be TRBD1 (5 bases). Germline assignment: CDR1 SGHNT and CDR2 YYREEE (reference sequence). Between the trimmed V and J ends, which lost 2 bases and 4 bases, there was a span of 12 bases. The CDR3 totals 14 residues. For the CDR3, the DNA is TGTGCCAGCAGCTTCTGGGAAAGGGGCACTGAAGCTTTCTTT. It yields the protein CASSFWERGTEAFF.

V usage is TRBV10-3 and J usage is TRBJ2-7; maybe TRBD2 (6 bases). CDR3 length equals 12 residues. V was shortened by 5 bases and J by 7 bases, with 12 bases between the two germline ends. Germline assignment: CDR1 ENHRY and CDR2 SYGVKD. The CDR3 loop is CAISPGLPEQYF. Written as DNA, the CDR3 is TGTGCCATCAGTCCGGGACTCCCAGAGCAGTACTTC.

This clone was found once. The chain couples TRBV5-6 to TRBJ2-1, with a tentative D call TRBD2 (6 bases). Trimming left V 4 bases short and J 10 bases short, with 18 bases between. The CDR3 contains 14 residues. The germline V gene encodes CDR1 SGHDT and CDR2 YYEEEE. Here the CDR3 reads CASSHSSSAGEQFF. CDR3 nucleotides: TGTGCCAGCAGCCATTCGAGCAGTGCGGGAGAGCAGTTCTTC. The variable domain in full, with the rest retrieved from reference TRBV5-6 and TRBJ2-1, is DAGVTQSPTHLIKTRGQQVTLRCSPKSGHDTVSWYQQALGQGPQFIFQYYEEEERQRGNFPDRFSGHQFPNYSSELNVNALLLGDSALYLCASSHSSSAGEQFFGPGTRLTVL.

CDR3 amino acids: CASSPKGSRTDTQYF. The CDR3 DNA reads TGTGCCAGCAGCCCAAAGGGCAGCCGCACAGATACGCAGTATTTT. The chain has TRBV7-3 and TRBJ2-3; D call uncertain. The CDR3 contains 15 residues. V lost 5 bases to trimming and J lost 1 base, with 13 bases between them. CDR1 and CDR2 (germline): SGHTA, FQGTGA.

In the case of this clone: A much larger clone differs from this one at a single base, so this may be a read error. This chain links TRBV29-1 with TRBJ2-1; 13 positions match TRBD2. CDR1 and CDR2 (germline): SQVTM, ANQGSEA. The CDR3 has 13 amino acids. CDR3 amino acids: CGAGLAGAGEQFF. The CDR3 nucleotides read TGCGGCGCTGGACTAGCGGGAGCCGGAGAGCAGTTCTTC.

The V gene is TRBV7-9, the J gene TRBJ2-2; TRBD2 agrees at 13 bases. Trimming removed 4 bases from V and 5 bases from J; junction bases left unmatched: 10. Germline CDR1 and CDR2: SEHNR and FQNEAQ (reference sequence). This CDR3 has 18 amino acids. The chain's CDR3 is CASSYLLMTSGRTGELFF. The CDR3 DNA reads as TGTGCCAGCAGCTACCTACTTATGACTAGCGGGAGGACCGGGGAGCTGTTTTTT.

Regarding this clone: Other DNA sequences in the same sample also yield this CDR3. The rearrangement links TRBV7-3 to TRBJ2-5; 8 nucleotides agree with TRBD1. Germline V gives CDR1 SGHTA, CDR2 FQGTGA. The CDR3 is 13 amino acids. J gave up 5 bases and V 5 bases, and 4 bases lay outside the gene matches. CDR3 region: CASSPSGGETQYF. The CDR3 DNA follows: TGTGCCAGCAGCCCGTCAGGGGGCGAGACCCAGTACTTC.

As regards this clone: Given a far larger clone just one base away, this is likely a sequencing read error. The CDR3 spells CASSYPHGGSYNEQFF. As DNA, the CDR3 is TGTGCCAGCAGTTATCCTCACGGAGGTTCCTACAATGAGCAGTTCTTC. The V call is TRBV28, the J call TRBJ2-7; D perhaps matches TRBD2 (5 bases). The last part of the DNA fits TRBJ2-1 better; the J call may be wrong. Germline V gene lookup returns CDR1 MDHEN and CDR2 SYDVKM. This CDR3 contains 16 residues.

CDR3 sequence: CASSLSLTYYEQYF. CDR3 bases: TGCGCCAGCAGCCTCAGCCTGACCTACTACGAGCAGTACTTC. The chain employs TRBV5-1 and TRBJ2-7; D ambiguous. Trimming stripped 4 bases from V and 3 bases from J, with 14 bases between. This CDR3 comprises 14 residues. Germline lookup yields CDR1 SGHRS and CDR2 YFSETQ.

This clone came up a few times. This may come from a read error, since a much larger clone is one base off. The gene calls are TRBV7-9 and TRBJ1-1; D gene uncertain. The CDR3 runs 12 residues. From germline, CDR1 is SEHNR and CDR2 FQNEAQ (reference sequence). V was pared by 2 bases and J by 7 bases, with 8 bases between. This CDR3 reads CASSLIGLEAFF. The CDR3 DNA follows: TGTGCCAGCAGCTTAATAGGGCTTGAAGCTTTCTTT.

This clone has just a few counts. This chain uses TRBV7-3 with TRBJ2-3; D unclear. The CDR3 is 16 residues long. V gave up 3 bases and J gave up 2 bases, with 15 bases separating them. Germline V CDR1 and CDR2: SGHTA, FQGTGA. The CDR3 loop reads CASSFGATPHTDTQYF. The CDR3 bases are TGTGCCAGCAGCTTTGGCGCAACCCCTCACACAGATACGCAGTATTTT.